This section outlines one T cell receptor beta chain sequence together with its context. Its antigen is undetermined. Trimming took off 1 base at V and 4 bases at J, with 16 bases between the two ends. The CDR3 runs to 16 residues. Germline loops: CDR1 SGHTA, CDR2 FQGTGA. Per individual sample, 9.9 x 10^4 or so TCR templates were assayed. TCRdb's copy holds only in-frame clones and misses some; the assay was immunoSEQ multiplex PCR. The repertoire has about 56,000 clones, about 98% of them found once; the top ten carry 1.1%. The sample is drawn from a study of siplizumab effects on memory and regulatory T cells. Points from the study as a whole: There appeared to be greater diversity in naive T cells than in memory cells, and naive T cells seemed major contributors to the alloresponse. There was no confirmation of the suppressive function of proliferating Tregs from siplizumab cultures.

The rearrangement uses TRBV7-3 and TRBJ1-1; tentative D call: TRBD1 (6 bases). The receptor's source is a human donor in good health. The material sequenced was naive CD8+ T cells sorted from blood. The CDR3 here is CASSLIPGEEVTEAFF. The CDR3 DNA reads TGTGCCAGCAGCTTAATTCCAGGGGAAGAGGTCACTGAAGCTTTCTTT.